Reported below is one TCR beta chain. This clonotype was detected only a few times. Its antigen remains undetermined. No clone much larger than this one lies a single base away; base qualities are absent. The entry originates in a study of blood T cells in healthy people across ages (dated by TCRdb to between 2014 and 2017). Looking at the study overall: In model experiments, template switching captured roughly one uniquely barcoded TCR beta cDNA molecule for every two T cells. Using deep sequencing normalized with unique cDNA molecular identifiers, the study measured how TCR beta repertoire diversity changes with age. The donors were divided into four age groups: young (average around 16 years), middle-aged (roughly 42), aged (approximately 62) and long-lived (around 80). To avoid experimental bias, donors of different ages were distributed randomly across sequencing lanes. For two donors (one aged 18 to 30 and one aged 80 or older), the study analyzed two additional independent replicas of 1 million unique cDNA reads from the same blood draw. What the study reported, not specific to this receptor: Estimates of total diversity based on one million sequenced T cells were considered lower bounds and underestimates. Compared with the aged group, more naive CD4+ T cells, fewer expanded clones and increased TCR diversity were shown by the long-lived group, suggesting age selection. A strong correlation was found between observed TCR beta diversity and the percentage of naive T cells measured by flow cytometry. Since profiling was done on bulk unsorted PBMCs, naive and antigen-experienced compartments could not be conclusively compared. Because donor CMV infection status was unknown, age-related changes in expanded clonotypes were potentially confounded. As age increased, observed TCR beta diversity per million T cells dropped in a roughly linear way, and a significant reduction was already evident by age about 40.

Relative to germline, V is missing 4 bases and J is missing 6 bases, with 16 bases of the junction outside any gene match. The CDR3 sequence holds 17 residues, the cysteine and phenylalanine included. Only the CDR3 part of the read is kept: 51 bases, read in frame from the first base. The germline V gene sets CDR1 to MNHEY and CDR2 to SVGAGI. The donors were a few dozen Caucasian individuals from Russia, aged roughly 6 to 90 years, who were systemically healthy. Each donor gave roughly 9 milliliters of peripheral blood, drawn into EDTA-treated Vacutainer tubes. Ficoll-Paque density-gradient centrifugation was used to isolate PBMCs, with at least 7 million per sample. Total RNA, at least 6 micrograms per sample, was extracted from PBMCs with Trizol reagent. The percentages of naive CD45RAhigh/CD27high T cells were determined by flow cytometry on a PBMC aliquot from every donor. The library was built by means of 5' RACE. A second PCR of about 6 to 11 cycles was run with a J-beta primer mix and a sample-barcoded 5' primer. A unique molecular identifier was introduced onto each TCR beta cDNA molecule by a template-switch 5' adaptor carrying 12 random nucleotides. Each sample yielded at least 3 million CDR3-containing paired-end reads. First-strand cDNA synthesis was performed from all RNA using the Mint cDNA synthesis kit, with priming by a TRBC-specific oligonucleotide. After uracil-DNA glycosylase treatment, a first 18-cycle PCR used universal primers M1SS and BC2_uni_R on all cDNA. The authors processed their data as follows. For normalization, 1 million high-quality reads, each with a distinct molecular identifier, were randomly selected from each sample. Reads with shared molecular identifiers were discarded instead of being binned into consensus sequences. MiTCR, set to a Q25 quality threshold and the strictest error-elimination algorithm, was used for CDR3 identification, clonotype clustering and error correction. Lower-bound total TCR beta diversity was estimated with a nonparametric unseen species model using Euler transformation. The public reads were quality trimmed at Q25 with fastp and then assembled into clones with MiXCR by TCRdb, keeping productive beta chains. Here each entry gathers all rows of one CDR3 protein and keeps the most common genes and DNA. These V and J calls derive from TCRdb rather than the authors' analysis. The sample includes around 2 million distinct CDR3 sequences, with approximately 39% observed a single time. Under 30% of the sample comes from the top ten.

The sequenced sample was blood. The clonotype comes from a human donor in good health. Recombination joined TRBV6-5 with TRBJ1-1; TRBD1 lines up with 8 middle nucleotides. CDR3 sequence: CASSSYRYRQGWAEAFF. The nucleotide sequence reads as follows: TGTGCCAGCAGTTCTTACCGATACCGACAGGGGTGGGCTGAAGCTTTCTTT.